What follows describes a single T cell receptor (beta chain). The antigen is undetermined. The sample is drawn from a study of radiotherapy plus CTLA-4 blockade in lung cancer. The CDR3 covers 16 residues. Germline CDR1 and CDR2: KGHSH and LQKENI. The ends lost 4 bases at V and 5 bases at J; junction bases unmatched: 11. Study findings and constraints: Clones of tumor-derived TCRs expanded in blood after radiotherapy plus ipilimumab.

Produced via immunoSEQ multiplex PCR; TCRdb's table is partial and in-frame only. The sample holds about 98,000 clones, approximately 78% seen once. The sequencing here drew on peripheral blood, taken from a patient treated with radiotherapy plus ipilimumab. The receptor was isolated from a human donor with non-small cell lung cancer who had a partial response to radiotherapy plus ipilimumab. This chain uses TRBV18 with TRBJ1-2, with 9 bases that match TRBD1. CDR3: CASSLHRDRADYGYTF. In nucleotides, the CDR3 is TGTGCCAGCTCACTACACCGGGACAGGGCGGATTATGGCTACACCTTC. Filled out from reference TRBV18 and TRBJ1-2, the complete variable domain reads NAGVMQNPRHLVRRRGQEARLRCSPMKGHSHVYWYRQLPEEGLKFMVYLQKENIIDESGMPKERFSAEFPKEGPSILRIQQVVRGDSAAYFCASSLHRDRADYGYTFGSGTRLTVV.